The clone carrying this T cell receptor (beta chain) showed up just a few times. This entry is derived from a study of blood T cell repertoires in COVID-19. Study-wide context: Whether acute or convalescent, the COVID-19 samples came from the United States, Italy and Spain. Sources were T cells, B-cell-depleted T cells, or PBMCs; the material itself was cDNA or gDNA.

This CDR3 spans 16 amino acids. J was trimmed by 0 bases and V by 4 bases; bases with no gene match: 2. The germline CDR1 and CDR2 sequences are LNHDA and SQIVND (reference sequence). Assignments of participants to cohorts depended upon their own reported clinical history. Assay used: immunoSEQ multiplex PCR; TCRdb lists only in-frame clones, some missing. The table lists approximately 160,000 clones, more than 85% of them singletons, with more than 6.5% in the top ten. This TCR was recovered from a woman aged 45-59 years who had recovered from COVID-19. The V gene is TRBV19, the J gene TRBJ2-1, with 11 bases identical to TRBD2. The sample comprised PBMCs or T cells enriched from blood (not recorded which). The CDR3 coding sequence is TGTGCCAGTAGTACTAGCGGGAGGCTCTCCTACAATGAGCAGTTCTTC. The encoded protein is CASSTSGRLSYNEQFF. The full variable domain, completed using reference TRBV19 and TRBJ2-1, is DGGITQSPKYLFRKEGQNVTLSCEQNLNHDAMYWYRQDPGQGLRLIYYSQIVNDFQKGDIAEGYSVSREKKESFPLTVTSAQKNPTAFYLCASSTSGRLSYNEQFFGPGTRLTVL.